This T cell receptor (beta chain) comes out of a study of blood T cell repertoires in COVID-19. The overall study: Acute and convalescent COVID-19 specimens originated in the United States, Italy and Spain.

CDR3 size: 12 residues. V was clipped by 4 bases and J by 4 bases, with 10 bases between them. CDR1 is SQVTM and CDR2 is ANQGSEA in the germline V gene. Assay: immunoSEQ multiplex PCR; the TCRdb copy retains only in-frame clones and omits some. The sample shows 140,000 to 150,000 clones, approximately 90% of them seen only once. This chain links TRBV29-1 with TRBJ2-5; D may be TRBD2 (6 bases). The source is a woman aged 40 to 49 who had been exposed to COVID-19. The source material was PBMCs or T cells enriched from blood (not recorded which). CDR3 loop: CSVGRGGETQYF. Written as DNA, the CDR3 is TGCAGCGTTGGACGGGGAGGAGAGACCCAGTACTTC.